The 2 T cell receptor beta chains below were found in one sample sequenced in a study of CD8 T cells in Susac syndrome. An input of about 0.5 to 1 ug of RNA was subjected to reverse transcription using random hexamers. MiXCR, run by TCRdb on the immunoSEQ multiplex PCR reads, gives a single entry per CDR3 protein. The sample shows around 80,000 distinct CDR3 sequences, approximately 93% of them seen only once. Sequenced: CD8+ T cells from PBMCs. These receptors came from a human donor with Susac syndrome.

The chain combines TRBV20-1 with TRBJ2-1; 8 nucleotides match TRBD2. The V gene's germline CDR1 is DFQATT and CDR2 SNEGSKA (reference sequence). With 5 bases clipped from V and 0 bases from J, the junction kept 12 bases outside the gene matches. CDR3 size: 17 residues. The CDR3 DNA follows: TGCAGTGCTGGCCTTGCGGGGGGCTACAGCTCCTACAATGAGCAGTTCTTC. It encodes CSAGLAGGYSSYNEQFF.

The chain links TRBV18 to TRBJ1-4; 7 nucleotides match TRBD1. Losses at the gene ends were 2 bases for V and 8 bases for J; bases not matched to a gene: 8. The CDR3 spans 15 residues. Germline assignment: CDR1 KGHSH and CDR2 LQKENI. CDR3 in amino acids: CASSPGATGFEKLFF. Here the CDR3 DNA reads TGTGCCAGCTCACCAGGAGCGACAGGGTTCGAAAAACTGTTTTTT.